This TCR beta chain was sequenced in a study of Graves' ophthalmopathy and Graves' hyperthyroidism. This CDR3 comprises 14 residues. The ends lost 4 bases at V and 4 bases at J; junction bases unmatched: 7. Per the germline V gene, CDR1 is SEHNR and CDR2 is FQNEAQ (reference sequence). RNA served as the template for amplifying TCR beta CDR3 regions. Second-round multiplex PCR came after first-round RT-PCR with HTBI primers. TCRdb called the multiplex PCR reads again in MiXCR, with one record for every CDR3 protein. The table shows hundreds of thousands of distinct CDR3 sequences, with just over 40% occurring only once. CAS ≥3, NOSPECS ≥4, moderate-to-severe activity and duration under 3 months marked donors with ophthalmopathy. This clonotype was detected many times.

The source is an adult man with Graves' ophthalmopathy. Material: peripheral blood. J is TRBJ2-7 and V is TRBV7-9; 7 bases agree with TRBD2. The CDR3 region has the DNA TGTGCCAGCAGCTCGGGGGGAGCAATTTACGAGCAGTACTTC. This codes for CASSSGGAIYEQYF.